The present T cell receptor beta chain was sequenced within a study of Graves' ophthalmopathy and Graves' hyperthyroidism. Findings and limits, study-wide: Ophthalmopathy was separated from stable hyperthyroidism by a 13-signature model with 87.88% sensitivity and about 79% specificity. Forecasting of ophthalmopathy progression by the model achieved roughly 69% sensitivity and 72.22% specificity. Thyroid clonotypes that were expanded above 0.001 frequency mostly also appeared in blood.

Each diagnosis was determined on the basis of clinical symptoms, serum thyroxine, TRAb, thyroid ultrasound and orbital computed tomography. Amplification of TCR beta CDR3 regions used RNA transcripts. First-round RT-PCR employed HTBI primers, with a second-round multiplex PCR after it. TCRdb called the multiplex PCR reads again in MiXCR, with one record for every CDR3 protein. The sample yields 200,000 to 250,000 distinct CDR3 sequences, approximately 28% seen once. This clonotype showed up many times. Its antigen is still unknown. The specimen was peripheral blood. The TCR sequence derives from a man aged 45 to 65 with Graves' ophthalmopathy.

CDR3 coding DNA: TGCAGTGCTGCGGCATCAAACTATGGCTACACCTTC. Protein sequence: CSAAASNYGYTF. The chain has TRBV20-1 and TRBJ1-2; no definite D call. Germline lookup yields CDR1 DFQATT and CDR2 SNEGSKA (reference sequence). The length of the CDR3 is 12 residues. V lost 5 bases and J 2 bases, leaving 9 bases between the germline ends.